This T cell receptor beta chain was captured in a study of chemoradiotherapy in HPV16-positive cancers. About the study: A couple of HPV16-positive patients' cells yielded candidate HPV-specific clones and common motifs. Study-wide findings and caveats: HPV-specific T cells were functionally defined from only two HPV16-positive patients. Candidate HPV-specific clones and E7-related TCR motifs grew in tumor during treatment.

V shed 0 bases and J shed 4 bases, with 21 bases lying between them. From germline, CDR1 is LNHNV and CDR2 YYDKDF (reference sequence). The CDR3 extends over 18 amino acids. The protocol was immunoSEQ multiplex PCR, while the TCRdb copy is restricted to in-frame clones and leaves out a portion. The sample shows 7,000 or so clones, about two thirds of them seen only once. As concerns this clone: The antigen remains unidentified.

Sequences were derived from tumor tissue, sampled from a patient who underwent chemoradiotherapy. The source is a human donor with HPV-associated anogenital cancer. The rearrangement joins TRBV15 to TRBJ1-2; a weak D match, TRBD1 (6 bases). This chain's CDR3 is CATSRDGGRGRKGYGYTF. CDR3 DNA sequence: TGTGCCACCAGCAGAGATGGTGGACGGGGGCGAAAAGGCTATGGCTACACCTTC.